These T cell receptor beta chains were read from a single sample in a study of T cell responses to AZD1222 COVID-19 vaccine. Sequenced by immunoSEQ multiplex PCR; TCRdb stores in-frame clones only, minus some. The sample has roughly 97,000 clones; approximately 90% are singletons. This specimen consisted of peripheral blood, obtained on day 0 of AZD1222 vaccination. The receptors derive from an adult in good health. The CDR3 runs from the conserved cysteine through the conserved F or W. A D gene is named only where the DNA matches it firmly. Size values are once, few and many counts, or a class for expanded clones, and some rows have none.

v_gene	j_gene	abundance	d_gene	CDR3nt	CDR3aa
TRBV28	TRBJ1-1	NA	NA	TGTGCCAGCTCCCGGGGCCCGTTCACTGAAGCTTTCTTT	CASSRGPFTEAFF
TRBV5-1	TRBJ2-7	NA	TRBD2	TGCGCCAGCAGCTCCGGGACTAACCTATACGAGCAGTACTTC	CASSSGTNLYEQYF
TRBV15	TRBJ1-5	NA	NA	TGTGCCACCAGCAGAGACTTCCGGAGAGATCAGCCCCAGCATTTT	CATSRDFRRDQPQHF
TRBV6-2/TRBV6-3	TRBJ2-3	NA	NA	TGTGCCAGCAGTTTACCGTCCACAGATACGCAGTATTTT	CASSLPSTDTQYF
TRBV30	TRBJ2-1	NA	NA	TGTGCCTGGAGTGTAAGTGGAGACGCCAATGAGCAGTTCTTC	CAWSVSGDANEQFF
TRBV20-1	TRBJ1-5	NA	NA	TGCAGTGCTAGTGGGGTGGGGTTTTATAGCAATCAGCCCCAGCATTTT	CSASGVGFYSNQPQHF
TRBV7-3	TRBJ2-3	NA	TRBD1	TGTGCCAGCAGTTCTCAGGGGGGCACAGATACGCAGTATTTT	CASSSQGGTDTQYF
TRBV7-3	TRBJ1-1	NA	TRBD1	TGTGCCAGCAGCCCCTTGGGACAGGGTGGGACTGAAGCTTTCTTT	CASSPLGQGGTEAFF
TRBV15	TRBJ1-4	NA	NA	TGTGCCACCAGCAGAGATAGGAGCAGGGATGATGAAAAACTGTTTTTT	CATSRDRSRDDEKLFF
TRBV27	TRBJ1-2	NA	NA	TGTGCCAGCAGTCCGCCCCTTGGAGGCTACACCTTC	CASSPPLGGYTF
TRBV6-2/TRBV6-3	TRBJ2-3	NA	NA	TGTGCCAGCAGCCTATCCGGAGATACGCAGTATTTT	CASSLSGDTQYF
TRBV5-1	TRBJ2-3	NA	TRBD2	TGCGCCAGCAGCTTTAGCCTAGCGGGGAATACGCAGTATTTT	CASSFSLAGNTQYF
TRBV7-6	TRBJ2-3	NA	TRBD2	TGTGCCAGCAGCTTAGGGAGCGGGGGAGGCACAGATACGCAGTATTTT	CASSLGSGGGTDTQYF
TRBV9	TRBJ2-3	NA	NA	TGTGCCAGCAGCGTACCGGCGGCCCCCACAGATACGCAGTATTTT	CASSVPAAPTDTQYF
TRBV9	TRBJ1-1	NA	NA	TGTGCCAGCAGCGGAGGGCTGAACACTGAAGCTTTCTTT	CASSGGLNTEAFF
TRBV21-1	TRBJ1-5	once	NA	TGTGCCAGCAGCAAAGCGGAGAAAAGCAATCAGCCCCAGCATTTT	CASSKAEKSNQPQHF
TRBV5-1	TRBJ1-6	NA	TRBD1	TGCGCCAGCAGGCGGGGACAGTCGTCTTCACCCCTCCACTTT	CASRRGQSSSPLHF
TRBV3-1/TRBV3-2	TRBJ1-1	NA	NA	TGTGCCAGCAGCCAGGGAACTGAAGCTTTCTTT	CASSQGTEAFF
TRBV2	TRBJ1-4	NA	NA	TGTGCCAGCAGTTTAGGAGGCCTTGAAAAACTGTTTTTT	CASSLGGLEKLFF
TRBV13	TRBJ2-1	NA	NA	TGTGCCAGCAGCTCTGGACTGAGTTACAATGAGCAGTTCTTC	CASSSGLSYNEQFF
TRBV2	TRBJ1-2	NA	NA	TGTGCCAGCAGTGCGGGCCCAGACTATGGCTACACCTTC	CASSAGPDYGYTF
TRBV6-5	TRBJ2-7	NA	TRBD1	TGTGCCAGCATTCTGACAGGGCACTCCTACGAGCAGTACTTC	CASILTGHSYEQYF
TRBV2	TRBJ2-3	NA	TRBD1	TGTGCCAGCAGCTCAGGGGGTACGCAGTATTTT	CASSSGGTQYF
TRBV2	TRBJ1-1	NA	TRBD1	TGTGCCAGCAGTGTACAGGGGGTGAACACTGAAGCTTTCTTT	CASSVQGVNTEAFF
TRBV7-6	TRBJ2-2	NA	NA	TGTGCCAGCAGCTTAGGGCTCGGCGACACCGGGGAGCTGTTTTTT	CASSLGLGDTGELFF
TRBV7-8	TRBJ1-5	NA	NA	TGTGCCAGCAGCCCACAATTTTGGGGGTACGAGGGCAATCAGCCCCAGCATTTT	CASSPQFWGYEGNQPQHF
TRBV7-2	TRBJ1-1	NA	TRBD1	TGTGCCAGCAGACCCGGGACAGCGAACACTGAAGCTTTCTTT	CASRPGTANTEAFF
TRBV11-2	TRBJ1-3	NA	NA	TGTGCCAGCAGCTCAGGGGAAACTGGAAACACCATATATTTT	CASSSGETGNTIYF
TRBV2	TRBJ1-1	NA	NA	TGTGCCAGCAGTGAAAAACAGGGCTACACTGAAGCTTTCTTT	CASSEKQGYTEAFF
TRBV7-2	TRBJ1-6	NA	NA	TGTGCCAGCAGCTTAGTTGCGCATTCACCCCTCCACTTT	CASSLVAHSPLHF
TRBV30	TRBJ2-1	NA	TRBD2	TGTGCCTGGACTGGGGGGGGTGTAGCTCAGTCCTACAATGAGCAGTTCTTC	CAWTGGGVAQSYNEQFF
TRBV27	TRBJ2-7	NA	NA	TGTGCCAGCAGCCCAGGGAGGTCCCTCTACGAGCAGTACTTC	CASSPGRSLYEQYF